This T cell receptor beta chain came from a study of blood T cell repertoires in COVID-19. On the study more broadly: The United States, Italy and Spain provided the acute and convalescent COVID-19 samples.

As handled by the study authors: Estimated nucleated cell counts came from reference gene primer amplification. Clones were sequenced by immunoSEQ multiplex PCR, and TCRdb holds only the in-frame ones, with some missing. That table supplies the V and J calls and clone size; D and trimming were determined from the DNA. The sample records approximately 350,000 clones, around nine tenths being singletons. The CDR3 has 15 amino acids. The germline gives CDR1 SGHRS, CDR2 YFSETQ. Trimming removed 4 bases at V and 4 bases at J, with 17 bases between. The receptor's source is a woman between 18 and 29 years old who had recovered from COVID-19. The sequenced sample was peripheral blood. The rearrangement links TRBV5-1 to TRBJ1-1; tentatively, D is TRBD1 (6 bases). CDR3 sequence reads: CASSLSQGQGTEAFF. In nucleotides, the CDR3 is TGCGCCAGCAGCCTCTCACAGGGTCAGGGCACTGAAGCTTTCTTT.